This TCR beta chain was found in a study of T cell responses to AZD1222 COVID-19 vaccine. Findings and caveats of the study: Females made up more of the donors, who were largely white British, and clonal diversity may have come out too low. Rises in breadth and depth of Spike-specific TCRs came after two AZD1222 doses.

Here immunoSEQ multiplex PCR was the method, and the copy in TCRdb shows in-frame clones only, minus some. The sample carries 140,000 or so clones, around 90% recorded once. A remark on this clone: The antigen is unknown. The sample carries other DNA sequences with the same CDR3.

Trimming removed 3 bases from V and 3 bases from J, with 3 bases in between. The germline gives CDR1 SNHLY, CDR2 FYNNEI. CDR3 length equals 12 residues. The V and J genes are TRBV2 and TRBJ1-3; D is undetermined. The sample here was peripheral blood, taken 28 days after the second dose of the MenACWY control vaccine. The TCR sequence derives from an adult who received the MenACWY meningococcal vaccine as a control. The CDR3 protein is CASSEGGNTIYF. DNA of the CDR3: TGTGCCAGCAGTGAGGGTGGAAACACCATATATTTT.